This entry features one T cell receptor (beta chain) sequence. Described treatment: preoperative locoregional IRX-2 cytokine immunotherapy. Samples came from a phase Ib trial of preoperative locoregional IRX-2 cytokine immunotherapy. This sample stems from a study of preoperative IRX-2 immunotherapy in early breast cancer. V was pared by 4 bases and J by 0 bases, with 21 bases between. Germline V lookup: CDR1 PRHDT, CDR2 FYEKMQ (reference sequence). There are 18 residues in the CDR3. Sequenced by immunoSEQ multiplex PCR; TCRdb stores in-frame clones only, minus some. Found here are about 24,000 clones, around nine tenths of them singletons; the top ten hold less than 35%.

This clonotype was sampled from a human donor with breast cancer. The chain carries TRBV13 and TRBJ1-1, with D possibly TRBD1 on 6 matching bases. Sequenced material: tumor tissue, taken after IRX-2 immunotherapy. CDR3 in amino acids: CASSSETYRELMNTEAFF. The CDR3 region has the DNA TGTGCCAGCAGCTCAGAAACGTACAGGGAGCTAATGAACACTGAAGCTTTCTTT. The full variable domain, its missing parts supplied by reference TRBV13 and TRBJ1-1, is AAGVIQSPRHLIKEKRETATLKCYPIPRHDTVYWYQQGPGQDPQFLISFYEKMQSDKGSIPDRFSAQQFSDYHSELNMSSLELGDSALYFCASSSETYRELMNTEAFFGQGTRLTVV.